The 2 T cell receptor beta chains reported below all come from one sample, sequenced in a study of blood T cell repertoires in COVID-19. Method: immunoSEQ multiplex PCR; TCRdb's copy keeps in-frame clones and lacks some. This sample yields fewer than 400,000 clones, of which roughly 85% are seen a single time; 1.5% to 2% belongs to the top ten. The material sequenced was PBMCs or T cells enriched from blood (not recorded which). The source of these receptors is a woman younger than 45 who had been exposed to COVID-19.

The rearrangement links TRBV3-1 (or the pseudogene TRBV3-2) to TRBJ2-7; the match to TRBD1 covers 8 bases. The V gene end was trimmed by 0 bases and the J gene end by 1 base; junction bases not matched to a gene: 5. There are 16 residues in the CDR3. Germline V gives CDR1 LGHDT, CDR2 YNNKEL (reference sequence). The CDR3 DNA reads as TGTGCCAGCAGCCAAGATAAGGGACAGGCGTCCTACGAGCAGTACTTC. It translates to CASSQDKGQASYEQYF.

This clone has more than one count but fewer than ten. The V call is TRBV11-1, the J call TRBJ2-7; D gene ambiguous. The CDR3 extends over 16 amino acids. V was trimmed by 5 bases and J by 3 bases, leaving 20 bases between them. Germline CDR1 and CDR2: SGHAT and FQDESV (reference sequence). CDR3 DNA: TGTGCCAGCAGCCATGCTGCCAGGAACCTCCTCTACGAGCAGTACTTC. This translates into CASSHAARNLLYEQYF. Looking up the rest from reference TRBV11-1 and TRBJ2-7 gives the full variable domain: EAEVAQSPRYKITEKSQAVAFWCDPISGHATLYWYRQILGQGPELLVQFQDESVVDDSQLPKDRFSAERLKGVDSTLKIQPAELGDSAMYLCASSHAARNLLYEQYFGPGTRLTVT.